The sequence of this T cell receptor beta chain was determined in a study of cytomegalovirus exposure and HLA in healthy donors (dated by TCRdb to 2015 to 2018). Regarding the research as a whole: An earlier analysis of approximately 640 of the donors reported approximately 270 Gb of sequence data and about 100 million unique TCR beta sequences from 150 million to 200 million T cells. An early release that covered about 640 HLA-typed donors contained around 330 gigabases of sequencing data and tens of millions of unique TCR sequences. Of the roughly 400 genotyped donors, around 81% fell in the genetic ancestry cluster associated with self-reported Caucasian donors. The study aimed to test whether cataloging public T cell receptors could reveal signatures of past pathogen exposure. The study profiled the T cell repertoires of approximately 700 subjects by immunosequencing and related them to cytomegalovirus serostatus. A separate validation cohort of more than 100 different subjects was used in addition to the 666-subject first cohort. To predict cytomegalovirus infection status, the study combined high-throughput TCR immunosequencing, statistical association of individual TCRs with disease status, and machine learning. To study patterns of TCR occurrence, a later analysis re-analyzed previously published TCR beta repertoires from more than 550 donors and added high-resolution HLA genotyping. The later analysis used no new phenotypic data to find candidate immune exposures, relying instead on TCR beta sequences and their occurrence across donors. An earlier analysis of some 600 of the donors applied high-throughput TCR beta sequencing to assess whether each TCR beta V gene segment acted as functional or pseudogenic. Donor age, sex, ethnicity and CMV serostatus were compiled together with the repertoire data. Genome-wide SNP genotypes for about three fifths of the roughly 670 donors were used in a later genetic analysis, which treated that subset as a discovery cohort. All discovery cohort repertoires had been generated on a single sequencing platform. HLA typing covered class I and class II loci at four-digit resolution. Typing coverage varied by locus: about 629-640 donors for A, B, C, DRB1 and DQB1; roughly 500 for DQA1; more than 600 for DPA1; approximately 450 for DPB1. Roughly 5 DR-DQ haplotypes were treated as single units for association and clustering because of strong linkage in the cohort. Among roughly 400 genotyped donors of the cohort, an average of 235,054 unique TCR beta nucleotide sequences were sequenced per donor, roughly a sixth of them non-productive. What the research found in general, with its limitations: A total of 150 to 200 TCR beta chains were listed by the study as associated with cytomegalovirus. The sequencing pipeline was judged likely to have produced a cluster of highly shared sequence variants as a technical artifact. In a later analysis, most CMV-associated TCR beta chains were found to appear HLA-restricted, with HLA associations seemingly driven largely by CMV exposure. Because HLA typing was missing for some donors at each locus, association tests included only the typed subset. Linkage disequilibrium might explain the correlated functional status among segregating V segments, but an unknown experimental factor could not be excluded. Broadly in line with IMGT annotations, most TCR beta V segments showed up in productive rearrangements about 90% or about 30% of the time in an earlier analysis of some 590 of the donors. Several of the top co-occurrence clusters appeared to be linked to parvovirus B19, influenza, CMV and Epstein-Barr virus, according to a later analysis. Compared with equally common non-associated chains, HLA-associated TCR beta chains in a later analysis were more clonally expanded and had lower generation probabilities. Compared with the roughly 670-donor mean, donors in an Asian-associated ancestry cluster had fewer N-insertions in productive TCRs, according to a later genetic analysis. In a later analysis, the rate of TCR association differed among HLA loci, with DRB1 alleles having the most associated TCRs and HLA-C alleles having the fewest. The cohort was sequenced for TCR beta chains only, and without alpha or paired-chain data the features that could be detected were limited. Specific HLA alleles were associated with 16,951 TCR beta sequences at a false discovery rate of 0.05 in a later analysis. When HLA alleles, especially DR and DQ, strongly co-occurred, attributing TCR associations to individual alleles was difficult. Most TCR sequences were observed very rarely across donors, whereas some public TCRs were present in many individuals. The earlier analysis of approximately 540 of the donors excluded some 15 rarely observed V segments, including chromosome 9 orphons, because counts were too low. A later genetic analysis associated a missense DCLRE1C variant with V-gene and J-gene trimming of TCR beta chains, and an independent cohort replicated the association. The 87-base-pair reads could not distinguish some IMGT-functional V segments, including TRBV6-2 and TRBV6-3, so those segments were excluded. The presence/absence analyses assumed that sequencing depth was roughly uniform across donors, and that assumption may not be true. In vitro tests confirmed that a few of the cytomegalovirus-associated TCR beta chains recognize cytomegalovirus antigens. Cytomegalovirus status was reported to be diagnosed by the classifier with high specificity and sensitivity in both the original and validation cohorts. CMV serostatus was the only immune exposure information available for the cohort. A further reported finding was that TCR beta sequences accurately predicted the HLA-A and HLA-B alleles for most subjects in the first cohort. It was suggested by the authors that the approach could potentially be generalized to other disease states and immunological phenotypes.

The cohort comprised 670 or so healthy bone marrow donors. Cohort members were all nominally healthy when sampled, although unrecorded immune exposures were likely present. The donor was CMV seropositive and was included in the group of 289 seropositive cohort members. Every donor gave a peripheral blood sample, and the peripheral blood mononuclear cells from that sample were used for TCR beta sequencing. The Qiagen DNeasy Blood Extraction Kit was used to extract genomic DNA from the blood cell samples. Library construction relied on the immunoSEQ multiplex PCR assay. The multiplex PCR relied on a mix of 60 forward primers for TCR Vbeta segments and 13 reverse primers for TCR Jbeta segments. The CDR3 region of rearranged TCR beta genes was amplified from genomic DNA with a multiplex PCR assay. The Illumina HiSeq System was used to sequence the amplified TCR beta libraries as 87-base-pair reads. Processing in the source paper ran as follows. In a later analysis, tens of millions of unique TCR beta chains were counted across the 500 to 850 repertoires, and approximately 11 million of these chains were shared by at least two donors. To remove PCR and sequencing errors, raw reads were error-corrected and collapsed into unique sequences using a nearest-neighbor algorithm that merged closely related sequences. To assign V, D and J gene segments, CDR3 sequences were aligned to IMGT reference sequences. For a sequence to be retained, a match of at least six nucleotides was required to both a V gene segment and a J gene segment. A rearrangement was called productive if the CDR3 had no stop codons and remained in frame with V and J, and every other rearrangement was called non-productive. Following IMGT convention, CDR3 was defined as the stretch from the second conserved V-encoded cysteine up to the conserved J-encoded phenylalanine. The earlier analysis of some 580 of the donors excluded any sequence lacking an unambiguous match to a single V gene segment. An earlier analysis of a few hundred of the donors called V segments functional above 56.7% productive rearrangements and segregating when the between-donor standard deviation exceeded 5%. A statistical classification framework was built to diagnose cytomegalovirus status from the catalog of TCR beta chain sequences. In a later analysis, TCR nucleotide sequences were compared against IMGT/GENE-DB human TR gene sequences so that V and J genes could be assigned. In a later analysis, CDR3 sequences and most-parsimonious VDJ recombination scenarios were assigned using the TCRdist pipeline. In a later analysis, each TCR beta chain was defined by its CDR3 amino acid sequence together with its V-gene family, and reads lacking a unique V-gene family were excluded. In a later analysis, nearly 600 highly shared, low-generation-probability nucleotide sequences were removed to address suspected cross-contamination and a sequencing artifact. In a later analysis, a clonal expansion index for each public chain was calculated from normalized within-repertoire ranks of inferred template counts. Generation probabilities in a later analysis came from a VDJ recombination model fitted to out-of-frame rearrangements, and those results were checked against IGoR. Hypergeometric tests were used in a later analysis to score TCR-TCR, TCR-HLA and TCR-CMV co-occurrence, with a repertoire-size bias correction applied to the TCR pairs. In a later analysis, false discovery rates were estimated by permuting HLA or CMV assignments 20 times. In a later analysis, co-occurring TCRs were grouped using DBSCAN, with TCRdist sequence similarity added in when clustering inside HLA-allele-positive subsets. Co-occurrence clustering excluded repertoires with fewer than 30,000 or more than 120,000 public chains, plus five with anomalous nucleotide sharing. The source is immuneACCESS, and TCRdb retained only in-frame sequences with V and J called. Part of the clones is not carried over; for the studies checked, unresolved V genes explain less than half of this, and the remainder is unexplained. V and J calls and clone size come straight from that table; D and trimming were deduced from the DNA. The table for this sample lists over 100,000 clones; just under 75% of them were counted only once. The ten largest clonotypes hold 6.5% to 8% of the sample.

This clone was observed many times. Its antigen is still unknown. Qualities for individual bases were not recorded, and no much larger clone is one base off. The CDR3 measures 14 amino acids from cysteine to phenylalanine. Only the CDR3 region is kept as DNA, spanning 42 bases read in frame from base 1. Trimming removed 6 bases from V and 6 bases from J; the gene matches leave 6 bases unexplained. The germline V gene (reference sequence) supplies CDR1 WNHNN and CDR2 SYGVQD. The sequenced material came from PBMCs. The receptor chain draws on TRBV10-1 and TRBJ1-5; TRBD1 lines up with 9 middle nucleotides. The receptor's source is a man aged 35 to 55 in good health and CMV-seropositive. The CDR3 is CASRGDRAFQPQHF. The bases are TGCGCCAGCAGGGGGGACAGGGCGTTTCAGCCCCAGCATTTT.